The 18 T cell receptor beta chains listed next were all sequenced from one sample in a study of T cell responses to AZD1222 COVID-19 vaccine. Repertoires were generated with immunoSEQ multiplex PCR, while TCRdb's copy carries only in-frame clones and drops some. The sample has roughly 100,000 clones, roughly 89% seen once. This sample comprised peripheral blood, obtained 28 days after the second AZD1222 dose. These receptors came from an adult who received the AZD1222 COVID-19 vaccine.

The table lists this clone with a count of one. The CDR3 DNA reads as TGTGCCAGCAGTACTCTCGGACTGGAAACCTACGAGCAGTACTTC. This sequence encodes CASSTLGLETYEQYF. The J gene is TRBJ2-7, the V gene TRBV6-5; weak D call: TRBD2 (5 bases). V lost 5 bases and J lost 2, with 16 bases in between. Germline lookup yields CDR1 MNHEY and CDR2 SVGAGI. CDR3 length: 15 amino acids.

The V and J genes are TRBV27 and TRBJ1-2, with D uncertain. From germline, CDR1 is MNHEY and CDR2 SMNVEV (reference sequence). Trimming took off 2 bases at V and 8 bases at J, with 15 bases between the two ends. This CDR3 spans 14 amino acids. For the CDR3, the DNA is TGTGCCAGCAGTTTAGTGGCGGGCGCCTCCGGCTACACCTTC. Its translation: CASSLVAGASGYTF.

This clone was seen a single time. V and J are TRBV7-9 and TRBJ2-1; 10 nucleotides line up with TRBD2. Germline V gives CDR1 SEHNR, CDR2 FQNEAQ (reference sequence). J lost 0 bases, V lost 1 base, and 3 bases had no gene match. The CDR3 covers 17 residues. The CDR3 DNA reads as TGTGCCAGCAGCTTAGTAGCGGGGGGTGGCTCCTACAATGAGCAGTTCTTC. Protein sequence: CASSLVAGGGSYNEQFF.

The chain carries TRBV25-1 and TRBJ2-1; D is unclear. The ends were cut back, 3 bases at V and 2 bases at J, with 17 bases in the middle. This CDR3 region has 17 residues. Germline lookup yields CDR1 MGHDK and CDR2 SYGVNS. The CDR3 DNA reads as TGTGCCAGCAGTGACCAAATCCGGACGATTACCTACAATGAGCAGTTCTTC. As protein: CASSDQIRTITYNEQFF.

In this sample, this clone turned up a few times. The V and J genes are TRBV3-1 (or the pseudogene TRBV3-2) and TRBJ1-2; D remains ambiguous. This CDR3 is built from 14 residues. Per the germline V gene, CDR1 is LGHDT and CDR2 is YNNKEL (reference sequence). V was pared by 2 bases and J by 1 base, with 8 bases between. The CDR3 spells CASSQRQINYGYTF. CDR3 in DNA: TGTGCCAGCAGCCAACGGCAGATTAACTATGGCTACACCTTC.

CDR3 sequence: CASSPRGGRSSVEKLFF. DNA of the CDR3: TGTGCCAGCAGCCCGAGAGGGGGGCGAAGTTCGGTTGAAAAACTGTTTTTT. This rearrangement joins TRBV11-2 to TRBJ1-4, with D possibly being TRBD1 (6 bases). CDR3 length: 17 amino acids. Germline lookup yields CDR1 SGHAT and CDR2 FQNNGV. The V end was cut by 5 bases, the J end by 7 bases, with 23 bases between.

The rearrangement joins TRBV7-2 to TRBJ2-3; D remains ambiguous. CDR3 size: 12 residues. Trimming left V 8 bases short and J 1 base short, with 7 bases between. Germline loops: CDR1 SGHTA, CDR2 FQGNSA. CDR3 in amino acids: CASGTGTDTQYF. CDR3 DNA sequence: TGTGCCAGCGGTACCGGCACAGATACGCAGTATTTT.

This clone showed up just a few times. The chain couples TRBV28 to TRBJ1-4; 8 bases map to TRBD1. From germline, CDR1 is MDHEN and CDR2 SYDVKM. V shed 6 bases, J shed 8 bases, and the junction held 8 bases outside the gene matches. The CDR3 length is 14 residues. CDR3 bases: TGTGCCAGCAGGCCCCAGGGGGCTGGGGAAAAACTGTTTTTT. Protein sequence: CASRPQGAGEKLFF.

There are a few counts of this clone. V is TRBV9 and J is TRBJ2-1; 7 bases line up with TRBD1. This CDR3 contains 14 residues. Looked up from germline, CDR1 is SGDLS and CDR2 is YYNGEE. The V segment lost 5 bases and the J segment 5 bases; nucleotides outside the gene matches: 7. Written as DNA, the CDR3 is TGTGCCAGCAGTGGCTTCGACAGGGACAATGAGCAGTTCTTC. The encoded protein is CASSGFDRDNEQFF. The whole variable domain, remainder taken from reference TRBV9 and TRBJ2-1, is DSGVTQTPKHLITATGQRVTLRCSPRSGDLSVYWYQQSLDQGLQFLIQYYNGEERAKGNILERFSAQQFPDLHSELNLSSLELGDSALYFCASSGFDRDNEQFFGPGTRLTVL.

This rearrangement joins TRBV10-3 to TRBJ1-1; D remains unclear. Per germline, CDR1 ENHRY and CDR2 SYGVKD. The CDR3 covers 15 residues. Trimming took 0 bases from V and 1 from J, leaving 9 bases between them. CDR3 coding DNA: TGTGCCATCAGTGAGTCGCGAAGGAAGAACACTGAAGCTTTCTTT. Translated, it gives CAISESRRKNTEAFF.

The gene calls are TRBV7-2 and TRBJ2-2; 13 bases fit TRBD2. This CDR3 is built from 18 residues. In germline, CDR1 is SGHTA, CDR2 FQGNSA. V was pared by 1 base and J by 5 bases, with 7 bases of the junction left unmatched. CDR3 sequence reads: CASSLDIPGLAGTGELFF. CDR3 bases: TGTGCCAGCAGCTTAGACATCCCGGGACTAGCGGGAACCGGGGAGCTGTTTTTT.

CDR3: CASSEQGRGGELFF. The DNA of the CDR3 is TGTGCCAGCAGTGAACAGGGGCGCGGGGGGGAGCTGTTTTTT. This chain links TRBV11-2 with TRBJ2-2; 7 bases agree with TRBD1. CDR3 size: 14 residues. The V and J ends lost 6 bases and 8 bases, in that order; junction bases with no gene match: 9. The germline V gene has CDR1 SGHAT and CDR2 FQNNGV.

This clone has just one count. The chain is built from TRBV5-1 and TRBJ2-1; 9 bases line up with TRBD2. CDR3 length: 15 amino acids. The germline V gene has CDR1 SGHRS and CDR2 YFSETQ. V dropped 2 bases and J dropped 7; count of bases not matched to a gene: 7. The CDR3 loop is CASSFIAGEWNEQFF. The CDR3 region has the DNA TGCGCCAGCAGCTTCATAGCGGGAGAATGGAATGAGCAGTTCTTC.

The chain links TRBV28 to TRBJ2-2; a weak D match, TRBD1 (6 bases). This CDR3 region has 15 residues. V was cut by 10 bases and J by 4 bases, with 19 bases left in between. The germline CDR1 and CDR2 sequences are MDHEN and SYDVKM. The CDR3, as DNA: TGTGCCACCATGGGGGCTGGAGTCGGCACCGGGGAGCTGTTTTTT. Its protein product is CATMGAGVGTGELFF.

The rearrangement uses TRBV13 and TRBJ2-1, with D unresolved. Trimming cost V 4 bases and J 3 bases, with 4 bases left between them. There are 12 residues in the CDR3. Germline CDR1 and CDR2: PRHDT and FYEKMQ (reference sequence). CDR3 protein: CASSSHYNEQFF. The CDR3 DNA follows: TGTGCCAGCAGCTCCCACTACAATGAGCAGTTCTTC. The full variable domain, with the rest looked up from reference TRBV13 and TRBJ2-1, is AAGVIQSPRHLIKEKRETATLKCYPIPRHDTVYWYQQGPGQDPQFLISFYEKMQSDKGSIPDRFSAQQFSDYHSELNMSSLELGDSALYFCASSSHYNEQFFGPGTRLTVL.

V usage is TRBV18 and J usage is TRBJ1-4; D not certain. The V and J ends lost 3 bases and 7 bases respectively, with 15 bases between them. The CDR3 runs 15 residues. Looked up from germline, CDR1 is KGHSH and CDR2 is LQKENI. CDR3 sequence reads: CASSPAIGGGEKLFF. The DNA for the CDR3 is TGTGCCAGCTCACCCGCTATAGGCGGCGGTGAAAAACTGTTTTTT.

The chain employs TRBV14 and TRBJ1-6, with D hard to call. CDR1 and CDR2 (germline): SGHDN, FVKESK. There are 14 residues in the CDR3. The germline V and J ends were trimmed by 1 base and 7 bases, with 8 bases remaining between them. The CDR3 DNA reads as TGTGCCAGCAGCCAAGGGAGGTGGAATTCACCCCTCCACTTT. It codes for CASSQGRWNSPLHF. Based on the CDR3 plus reference TRBV14 and TRBJ1-6, the full variable domain is EAGVTQFPSHSVIEKGQTVTLRCDPISGHDNLYWYRRVMGKEIKFLLHFVKESKQDESGMPNNRFLAERTGGTYSTLKVQPAELEDSGVYFCASSQGRWNSPLHFGNGTRLTVT.

The J gene is TRBJ1-3, the V gene TRBV5-6; D remains ambiguous. Trimming shortened V by 0 bases and J by 4 bases, and 11 bases separated the two germline ends. The CDR3 sequence is 15 residues long. In germline, CDR1 is SGHDT, CDR2 YYEEEE. CDR3 bases: TGTGCCAGCAGCTTGGCCGGCGTCTCGGGAAACACCATATATTTT. Its translation is CASSLAGVSGNTIYF.